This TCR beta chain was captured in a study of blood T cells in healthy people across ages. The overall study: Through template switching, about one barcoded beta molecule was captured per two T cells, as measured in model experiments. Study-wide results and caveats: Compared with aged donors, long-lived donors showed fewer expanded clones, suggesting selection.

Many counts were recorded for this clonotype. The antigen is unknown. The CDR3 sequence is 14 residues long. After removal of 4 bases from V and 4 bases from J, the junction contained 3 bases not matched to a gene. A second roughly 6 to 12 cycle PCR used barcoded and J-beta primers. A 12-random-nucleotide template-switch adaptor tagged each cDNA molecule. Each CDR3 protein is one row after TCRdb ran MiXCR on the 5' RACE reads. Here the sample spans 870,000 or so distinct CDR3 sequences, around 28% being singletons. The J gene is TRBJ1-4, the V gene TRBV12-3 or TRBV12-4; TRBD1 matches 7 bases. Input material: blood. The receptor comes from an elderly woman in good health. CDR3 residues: CASSSRDSNEKLFF. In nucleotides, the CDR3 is TGTGCCAGCAGTTCCCGGGACAGTAATGAAAAACTGTTTTTT.